These T cell receptor beta chains were read from a single sample in a study of beta chain features in type 1 diabetes. TCRdb keeps only in-frame clones here, not all; method: immunoSEQ multiplex PCR. The sample has about 900,000 clones; 15% to 20% are singletons. Input material: naive CD4+ T cells from blood. These TCRs come from a young woman in good health. Each CDR3 is given with its conserved first and last residue. D genes are given only for firm matches. Clone sizes are given selectively: once, few, many, or a class where the clone is expanded.

.	TRBV27	TRBJ2-7	.	TGTGCCAGCAGTTCCACAGGGCTACGCAGAAACGAGCAGTACTTC	CASSSTGLRRNEQYF
.	TRBV7-7	TRBJ1-1	.	TGTGCTAGCAGCTTATCTGAAGCTTTCTTT	CASSLSEAFF
TRBD2	TRBV27	TRBJ2-1	.	TGTGCCAGCAGCTGGACCGGTCTAGCGGGGCTTCAGTTCTTC	CASSWTGLAGLQFF
TRBD2	TRBV4-3	TRBJ2-1	.	TGCGCCAGCAGCCAAGATCGGAGGGGAACTACTAGCGGGAGGGCGCCGAGGCTTGAGCAGTTCTTC	CASSQDRRGTTSGRAPRLEQFF
.	TRBV5-1	TRBJ2-7	few	TGCGCCAGCAGCTTGTTGTCCAGCGCCTACGAGCAGTACTTC	CASSLLSSAYEQYF
.	TRBV18	TRBJ2-4	.	TGTGCCAGCTCACCGGCAGGGGATGCCAAAAACATTCAGTACTTC	CASSPAGDAKNIQYF
TRBD1	TRBV9	TRBJ1-4	.	TGTGCCAGCAGCGTAGACAGGGGAGGAAGTGAAAAACTGTTTTTT	CASSVDRGGSEKLFF
TRBD2	TRBV6-5	TRBJ2-7	few	TGTGCCAGCAGTTACTCGTCTAGCGGGGCCTACGAGCAGTACTTC	CASSYSSSGAYEQYF
.	TRBV5-1	TRBJ2-3	.	TGCGCCAGCAGCTTGGGCTCTGGTCCTCCCGGGACAGATACGCAGTATTTT	CASSLGSGPPGTDTQYF
.	TRBV29-1	TRBJ1-4	.	TGCAGCGTGGTTGGTCATAATGAAAAACTGTTTTTT	CSVVGHNEKLFF
TRBD2	TRBV7-9	TRBJ2-1	few	TGTGCCAGCAGCCCATCACGACTAGCGGCCAGCTCCTACAATGAGCAGTTCTTC	CASSPSRLAASSYNEQFF
.	TRBV6-6	TRBJ1-1	.	TGTGCCAGCAGTACCGTAGTTGGACGATCCTACACTGAAGCTTTCTTT	CASSTVVGRSYTEAFF
TRBD2	TRBV5-1	TRBJ2-3	few	TGCGCCAGCAGAGGAGCGGGGGTGTCAGATACGCAGTATTTT	CASRGAGVSDTQYF
.	TRBV6-5	TRBJ2-1	few	TGTGCCAGCAGTTACTCGGGACGAGGTGAGCAGTTCTTC	CASSYSGRGEQFF
TRBD1	TRBV12-5	TRBJ2-2	.	TGTGCTAGTGGTTTGCTGGACAGGGGGCGCCCCGGGGAGCTGTTTTTT	CASGLLDRGRPGELFF
.	TRBV7-9	TRBJ1-1	few	TGTGCCAGCAGCTTCGATTCCGAAGCTTTCTTT	CASSFDSEAFF
.	TRBV28	TRBJ2-4	.	TGTGCCAGCAGTCCTGGGACAACGGACATTCAGTACTTC	CASSPGTTDIQYF
.	TRBV28	TRBJ2-1	.	TGTGCCAGCCCACCCCGGGGTGTATCCAATGAGCAGTTCTTC	CASPPRGVSNEQFF
.	TRBV10-3	TRBJ2-7	.	TGTGCCATCAGTGAGTGGGACTACGAGCAGTACTTC	CAISEWDYEQYF
.	TRBV28	TRBJ2-5	.	TGTGCCAGCACACTGGGGAAAGAGACCCAGTACTTC	CASTLGKETQYF